Below, 17 T cell receptor beta chains from the same sample are listed, as sequenced in a study of graft-versus-host responses after intestinal transplantation. Their antigens are not known. Sequencing was performed with immunoSEQ multiplex PCR; in TCRdb, only in-frame clones are kept and a portion is missing. The sample lists 90,000 to 120,000 clones; more than 85% were seen once. The material sequenced was unstimulated CD4+ T cells sorted from spleen or lymph node cells, taken before intestinal transplant. These receptors originate from a human donor who received an intestinal transplant.

The V and J genes are TRBV5-1 and TRBJ1-4; D is uncertain. This CDR3 region has 14 residues. V lost 4 bases and J 0 bases, leaving 7 bases between the germline ends. Germline V gives CDR1 SGHRS, CDR2 YFSETQ. As DNA, the CDR3 is TGCGCCAGCAGCCCGACAACAACTAATGAAAAACTGTTTTTT. Its translation: CASSPTTTNEKLFF. Complete variable domain (other parts from reference TRBV5-1 and TRBJ1-4): KAGVTQTPRYLIKTRGQQVTLSCSPISGHRSVSWYQQTPGQGLQFLFEYFSETQRNKGNFPGRFSGRQFSNSRSEMNVSTLELGDSALYLCASSPTTTNEKLFFGSGTQLSVL.

The chain uses TRBV5-1 and TRBJ2-5, with a weak D call TRBD2 (5 bases). CDR1 SGHRS and CDR2 YFSETQ come from the germline V gene. Trimming stripped 3 bases from V and 4 bases from J, with 13 bases between. This CDR3 spans 14 amino acids. CDR3 amino acids: CASSSGSSTETQYF. For the CDR3, the DNA is TGCGCCAGCAGCTCTGGGAGCTCTACAGAGACCCAGTACTTC.

The chain uses TRBV5-5 and TRBJ2-7; tentative D call: TRBD2 (6 bases). Germline V lookup: CDR1 SGHKS, CDR2 YYEKEE (reference sequence). V lost 3 bases and J lost 6, with 16 bases in between. CDR3 length: 14 residues. The CDR3 spells CASSYGGASTEQYF. The CDR3 nucleotides read TGTGCCAGCAGCTACGGGGGAGCTAGCACCGAGCAGTACTTC.

The V and J genes are TRBV5-4 and TRBJ2-2; 7 bases fit TRBD1. CDR3 length: 15 residues. J gave up 4 bases and V 5 bases, and 8 bases lay outside the gene matches. Germline V gives CDR1 SGHNT, CDR2 YYREEE (reference sequence). The CDR3 spells CASSFPGQRTGELFF. The CDR3 coding sequence is TGTGCCAGCAGTTTCCCGGGACAGCGCACCGGGGAGCTGTTTTTT.

V gene TRBV5-5 combines with J gene TRBJ1-6, with D unresolved. V was trimmed by 6 bases and J by 9 bases, leaving 13 bases between them. This CDR3 contains 13 residues. CDR1 and CDR2 from the germline V gene are SGHKS and YYEKEE (reference sequence). The CDR3 reads CASTNTRVSPLHF. In DNA form, the CDR3 reads TGTGCCAGCACCAATACGAGGGTTTCACCCCTCCACTTT.

This chain joins TRBV30 and TRBJ1-5; D is undetermined. The length of the CDR3 is 12 residues. The germline V and J ends were trimmed by 2 bases and 11 bases, with 13 bases remaining between them. Germline assignment: CDR1 GTSNPN and CDR2 SVGIG (reference sequence). In nucleotides, the CDR3 is TGTGCCTGGAGTCGGACTTGGGGAGCCCAGCATTTT. This encodes CAWSRTWGAQHF.

The chain joins TRBV7-9 to TRBJ1-1; no clear D gene. From germline, CDR1 is SEHNR and CDR2 FQNEAQ (reference sequence). This CDR3 contains 13 residues. Trimming cost V 4 bases and J 1 base, with 7 bases left between them. The CDR3 coding sequence is TGTGCCAGCAGCTCAAATGAGAACACTGAAGCTTTCTTT. Protein: CASSSNENTEAFF.

CDR3 sequence (DNA): TGCGCCAGCAGCTCGGAAGTCTCACGGACCGGGGAGCTGTTTTTT. It is translated as CASSSEVSRTGELFF. The chain joins TRBV5-1 to TRBJ2-2; no clear D. The V end was cut by 3 bases, the J end by 5 bases, with 14 bases between. CDR1 and CDR2 from the germline V gene are SGHRS and YFSETQ. The CDR3 extends over 15 amino acids. Using reference TRBV5-1 and TRBJ2-2 for the parts outside the CDR3, the full variable domain is KAGVTQTPRYLIKTRGQQVTLSCSPISGHRSVSWYQQTPGQGLQFLFEYFSETQRNKGNFPGRFSGRQFSNSRSEMNVSTLELGDSALYLCASSSEVSRTGELFFGEGSRLTVL.

V and J are TRBV4-1 and TRBJ1-3; D is possibly TRBD1 (5 bases). From germline, CDR1 is MGHRA and CDR2 YSYEKL. This CDR3 is 15 amino acids long. The V gene lost 2 bases and the J gene lost 2 bases, with 10 bases spanning the gap. The CDR3 spells CASSQLMTAGNTIYF. Here the CDR3 DNA reads TGCGCCAGCAGCCAACTGATGACAGCTGGAAACACCATATATTTT.

V and J are TRBV2 and TRBJ1-6; perhaps TRBD1 as D (6 bases). The CDR3 runs 14 residues. The V gene lost 5 bases and the J gene lost 7 bases, with 12 bases spanning the gap. In germline, CDR1 is SNHLY, CDR2 FYNNEI. The CDR3 protein is CASSPTGGNSPLHF. The CDR3 DNA reads as TGTGCCAGCAGTCCGACAGGAGGCAATTCACCCCTCCACTTT. The variable domain in full, with the rest retrieved from reference TRBV2 and TRBJ1-6, is EPEVTQTPSHQVTQMGQEVILRCVPISNHLYFYWYRQILGQKVEFLVSFYNNEISEKSEIFDDQFSVERPDGSNFTLKIRSTKLEDSAMYFCASSPTGGNSPLHFGNGTRLTVT.

This rearrangement joins TRBV4-2 to TRBJ2-7, with D perhaps given as TRBD1 or TRBD2 (5 bases each). V was pared by 4 bases and J by 7 bases, with 14 bases between. The CDR3 loop spans 13 amino acids. Germline loops: CDR1 LGHNA, CDR2 YNFKEQ. CDR3 region: CASSRPGGREQYF. CDR3 bases: TGTGCCAGCAGCCGGCCTGGGGGAAGAGAGCAGTACTTC.

This chain links TRBV7-9 with TRBJ2-3; 10 bases are a match to TRBD2. J was trimmed by 2 bases and V by 2 bases; bases with no gene match: 4. CDR3 size: 16 residues. Per germline, CDR1 SEHNR and CDR2 FQNEAQ (reference sequence). The CDR3 DNA follows: TGTGCCAGCAGCTTATCCGGACTAGCGGTCACAGATACGCAGTATTTT. As protein: CASSLSGLAVTDTQYF.

CDR3 in DNA: TGCGCCAGCAGCTTGGGGACCGTGCAAGAGACCCAGTACTTC. Protein product: CASSLGTVQETQYF. This chain joins TRBV5-1 and TRBJ2-5; D gene ambiguous. V shed 0 bases and J shed 2 bases, with 8 bases lying between them. CDR1 and CDR2 from the germline V gene are SGHRS and YFSETQ. The CDR3 has 14 residues.

The rearrangement links TRBV5-6 to TRBJ1-6, with a weak D call TRBD1 (6 bases). Germline lookup yields CDR1 SGHDT and CDR2 YYEEEE. Deletions cut 1 base from V and 8 bases from J, with 19 bases between. The CDR3 sequence is 17 residues long. The CDR3 nucleotides read TGTGCCAGCAGCTTGACGCTTGACAGGCAGAAAGATTCACCCCTCCACTTT. It codes for CASSLTLDRQKDSPLHF.

This chain connects TRBV11-2 to TRBJ1-2; D remains unclear. V was cut by 1 base and J by 3 bases, with 15 bases left in between. The CDR3 consists of 16 residues. In germline, CDR1 is SGHAT, CDR2 FQNNGV. CDR3 sequence: CASSLGEGGSYYGYTF. In DNA form, the CDR3 reads TGTGCCAGCAGCTTAGGGGAAGGAGGGTCCTACTATGGCTACACCTTC.

CDR3 sequence (DNA): TGTGCCAGCAGCTTAGGTCAAGGGCTTCCGTATGGCTACACCTTC. This encodes CASSLGQGLPYGYTF. The chain uses TRBV7-2 and TRBJ1-2, with unresolved D. V gave up 1 base and J gave up 5 bases, with 14 bases separating them. Germline V gene lookup returns CDR1 SGHTA and CDR2 FQGNSA. The CDR3 covers 15 residues.

The chain uses TRBV15 and TRBJ2-1; TRBD2 might be the D (5 bases). Germline loops: CDR1 LNHNV, CDR2 YYDKDF (reference sequence). This CDR3 is built from 15 residues. With 6 bases removed from V and 7 bases from J, the gap between germline ends came to 19 bases. The CDR3 DNA sequence: TGTGCCACCAGTCTCGGAATAGCCAGGAGGAATGAGCAGTTCTTC. Its translation: CATSLGIARRNEQFF. Full variable domain (rest looked up from reference TRBV15 and TRBJ2-1): DAMVIQNPRYQVTQFGKPVTLSCSQTLNHNVMYWYQQKSSQAPKLLFHYYDKDFNNEADTPDNFQSRRPNTSFCFLDIRSPGLGDTAMYLCATSLGIARRNEQFFGPGTRLTVL.